This entry lists 21 T cell receptor beta chains sequenced from one sample in a study of blood T cell repertoires in COVID-19. Only in-frame clones appear in the TCRdb table, and some are missing; sequencing was by immunoSEQ multiplex PCR. The sample includes about 140,000 clones, roughly 82% of them seen just once. The sample comprised peripheral blood. These TCRs come from a man at least 80 years old with acute or convalescent COVID-19.

A single count supports this clone. The rearrangement uses TRBV5-1 and TRBJ2-3; 7 bases match TRBD1. This CDR3 has 16 amino acids. CDR1 and CDR2 from the germline V gene are SGHRS and YFSETQ. J gave up 0 bases and V 0 bases, and 4 bases lay outside the gene matches. In DNA, the CDR3 is TGCGCCAGCAGCTTGGGGGACAGCACTAGCACAGATACGCAGTATTTT. Protein sequence: CASSLGDSTSTDTQYF.

The chain recombines TRBV11-2 with TRBJ2-7; D ambiguous. The germline V gene encodes CDR1 SGHAT and CDR2 FQNNGV. The V end lost 3 bases, the J end lost 4 bases, and 13 bases lay between the germline ends. The CDR3 is 14 amino acids. For the CDR3, the DNA is TGTGCCAGCAGCTTTTTGAGTTTCGGGTACGAGCAGTACTTC. Protein sequence: CASSFLSFGYEQYF.

The V and J genes are TRBV7-2 and TRBJ2-7; maybe TRBD2 (7 bases). Germline V gene data show CDR1 as SGHTA and CDR2 as FQGNSA. V lost 8 bases and J 3 bases, leaving 11 bases between the germline ends. The CDR3 is 12 residues long. This chain's CDR3 is CASAGAFYEQYF. The CDR3, as DNA: TGTGCCAGCGCGGGGGCCTTCTACGAGCAGTACTTC.

The chain carries TRBV7-2 and TRBJ1-5; D is ambiguous. The CDR3 runs to 14 residues. Germline V CDR1 and CDR2: SGHTA, FQGNSA. Trimming shortened V by 5 bases and J by 7 bases, and 15 bases separated the two germline ends. The CDR3 loop is CASSPRSGGQPQHF. CDR3 sequence (DNA): TGTGCCAGCAGCCCTAGATCTGGCGGGCAGCCCCAGCATTTT.

The chain joins TRBV15 to TRBJ1-5; D gene unclear. The length of the CDR3 is 13 residues. With 5 bases removed from V and 7 bases from J, the gap between germline ends came to 12 bases. Looked up from germline, CDR1 is LNHNV and CDR2 is YYDKDF (reference sequence). The DNA of the CDR3 is TGTGCCACCAGCCCTCAGGCAAGGCAGCCCCAGCATTTT. It encodes CATSPQARQPQHF.

Details on this clone: One end of the junction does not line up with germline, which may come from a read error. This chain joins TRBV4-2 and TRBJ1-5; 10 positions agree with TRBD1. In germline, CDR1 is LGHNA, CDR2 YNFKEQ. The CDR3 has 14 amino acids. In nucleotides, the CDR3 is TGTACCAGCAGCCAGGACAGGGGGGATCAGCCCCAGCATTTT. It yields the protein CTSSQDRGDQPQHF.

V and J are TRBV29-1 and TRBJ2-7, with 7 bases matching TRBD1. The J segment lost 1 base and the V segment lost 6 bases, leaving 9 bases of the junction unmatched. The CDR3 has 14 residues. Germline V gene data show CDR1 as SQVTM and CDR2 as ANQGSEA. In DNA form, the CDR3 reads TGCAGCGTAGTGAAGGGGGCCGAATCCTACGAGCAGTACTTC. Translating gives CSVVKGAESYEQYF.

The gene calls are TRBV2 and TRBJ2-5; 8 bases fit TRBD1. This CDR3 is built from 15 residues. V shed 7 bases and J 0 bases; nucleotides not matched to a gene: 7. Germline V gene lookup returns CDR1 SNHLY and CDR2 FYNNEI. The CDR3 loop reads CASKGQGSYQETQYF. CDR3 bases: TGTGCCAGCAAAGGACAGGGATCGTACCAAGAGACCCAGTACTTC.

The chain has TRBV4-3 and TRBJ2-7; 7 bases map to TRBD1. This CDR3 is built from 15 residues. Per germline, CDR1 LGHNA and CDR2 YSLEER. The V segment lost 4 bases and the J segment 3 bases; nucleotides outside the gene matches: 9. The CDR3 bases are TGCGCCAGCAGCCCCGACCCCGGGACAGTCTACGAGCAGTACTTC. Its translation is CASSPDPGTVYEQYF.

This chain links TRBV2 with TRBJ1-2; 10 positions match TRBD1. The V and J ends lost 6 bases and 7 bases, in that order; junction bases with no gene match: 11. CDR1 and CDR2 from the germline V gene are SNHLY and FYNNEI. The CDR3 runs to 15 residues. CDR3 nucleotides: TGTGCCAGCAGGGGGATGACAGGGGGCGCCTCTGGCTACACCTTC. It translates to CASRGMTGGASGYTF.

Worth noting for this clone: Other DNA sequences in the sample encode the same CDR3. The chain uses TRBV10-3 and TRBJ1-1; weak D call: TRBD1 (5 bases). CDR3 length: 13 residues. Trimming shortened V by 4 bases and J by 1 base, and 7 bases separated the two germline ends. From germline, CDR1 is ENHRY and CDR2 SYGVKD. The CDR3 DNA reads TGTGCCATCAGTGGGCAGGGGAACACTGAAGCTTTCTTT. This sequence encodes CAISGQGNTEAFF.

This chain joins TRBV2 and TRBJ1-2; 10 nucleotides line up with TRBD1. The junction had 10 bases not matched to a gene; V was cut back by 6 bases and J by 6 bases. Germline CDR1 is SNHLY and CDR2 is FYNNEI. This CDR3 region has 15 residues. The CDR3 DNA follows: TGTGCCAGCAGCCGCCGGGACAGGGGAGGGGATGGCTACACCTTC. Translated: CASSRRDRGGDGYTF.

This rearrangement joins TRBV7-2 to TRBJ1-5, with TRBD1 identical over 7 bases. Looked up from germline, CDR1 is SGHTA and CDR2 is FQGNSA. CDR3 length equals 14 residues. The V gene end was trimmed by 3 bases and the J gene end by 4 bases; junction bases not matched to a gene: 3. CDR3 loop: CASSFMGQNQPQHF. As DNA, the CDR3 is TGTGCCAGCAGCTTTATGGGACAGAATCAGCCCCAGCATTTT.

The genes are TRBV30 and TRBJ1-2, with D possibly matching TRBD1 (5 bases). The germline CDR1 and CDR2 sequences are GTSNPN and SVGIG (reference sequence). The V and J ends lost 0 bases and 10 bases respectively, with 12 bases between them. The CDR3 length is 12 residues. CDR3 residues: CAWSVVRQLYTF. The CDR3 DNA reads as TGTGCCTGGAGTGTGGTGCGACAGCTCTACACCTTC. Full variable domain (outside the CDR3, taken from reference TRBV30 and TRBJ1-2): SQTIHQWPATLVQPVGSPLSLECTVEGTSNPNLYWYRQAAGRGLQLLFYSVGIGQISSEVPQNLSASRPQDRQFILSSKKLLLSDSGFYLCAWSVVRQLYTFGSGTRLTVV.

The V gene is TRBV5-1, the J gene TRBJ1-2, with 12 nucleotides matching TRBD1. From germline, CDR1 is SGHRS and CDR2 YFSETQ. J lost 5 bases, V lost 2 bases, and 4 bases had no gene match. This CDR3 spans 15 amino acids. For the CDR3, the DNA is TGCGCCAGCAGCTTACCGGGACAGGGGGCGTATGGCTACACCTTC. This encodes CASSLPGQGAYGYTF.

V is TRBV4-2 and J is TRBJ1-1; 7 bases agree with TRBD1. Germline V CDR1 and CDR2: LGHNA, YNFKEQ. J lost 3 bases, V lost 8 bases, and 12 bases had no gene match. The CDR3 loop spans 15 amino acids. The DNA of the CDR3 is TGTGCCAGCCGACAAATGGGACAGTCGGACACTGAAGCTTTCTTT. It codes for CASRQMGQSDTEAFF.

The V and J genes are TRBV3-1 (or the pseudogene TRBV3-2) and TRBJ2-2; the match to TRBD1 covers 7 bases. CDR3 size: 16 residues. Germline V CDR1 and CDR2: LGHDT, YNNKEL (reference sequence). The trim removed 1 base at V and 2 bases at J, leaving 4 bases unmatched. The CDR3 sequence: CASSQVGTANTGELFF. The CDR3 nucleotides read TGTGCCAGCAGCCAAGTCGGGACAGCTAACACCGGGGAGCTGTTTTTT.

The chain uses TRBV27 and TRBJ2-7, with 9 bases matching TRBD1. The CDR3 totals 14 residues. In germline, CDR1 is MNHEY, CDR2 SMNVEV (reference sequence). J was trimmed by 2 bases and V by 2 bases; bases with no gene match: 1. The CDR3 protein is CASSLGQGPYEQYF. The CDR3 DNA reads TGTGCCAGCAGTTTAGGACAGGGGCCCTACGAGCAGTACTTC.

The chain links TRBV7-9 to TRBJ2-5; TRBD2 matches at 9 bases. J was trimmed by 2 bases and V by 3 bases; bases with no gene match: 16. CDR3 size: 19 residues. From germline, CDR1 is SEHNR and CDR2 FQNEAQ (reference sequence). CDR3 residues: CASSFPNLAGFVGQETQYF. CDR3 nucleotide sequence: TGTGCCAGCAGCTTCCCGAACCTAGCGGGGTTTGTAGGGCAAGAGACCCAGTACTTC.

The V call is TRBV28, the J call TRBJ2-7; 8 nucleotides line up with TRBD1. CDR3 length: 15 residues. J lost 5 bases, V lost 6 bases, and 12 bases had no gene match. Per germline, CDR1 MDHEN and CDR2 SYDVKM. The CDR3 sequence is CASSLGRTGSHEQYF. CDR3 nucleotide sequence: TGTGCCAGCAGCCTTGGCCGGACAGGGTCCCACGAGCAGTACTTC.

This chain connects TRBV28 to TRBJ2-7, with a tentative D call TRBD1 (6 bases). This CDR3 is 13 amino acids long. Trimming cost V 6 bases and J 4 bases, with 13 bases left between them. Germline assignment: CDR1 MDHEN and CDR2 SYDVKM. CDR3 protein: CASRIRGWYEQYF. The CDR3 DNA reads TGTGCCAGCAGAATCAGGGGATGGTACGAGCAGTACTTC.